This T cell receptor beta chain was sequenced for a study of OX40 agonist ivuxolimab in advanced cancers. CDR3 length equals 13 residues. J gave up 6 bases and V 4 bases, and 0 bases lay outside the gene matches. Germline values: CDR1 SGHDN, CDR2 FVKESK. Profiling relied on immunoSEQ multiplex PCR, and the TCRdb table lists in-frame clones only, not all of them. The data show 45,000 or so clones, with approximately 91% seen just once and approximately 1% held by the top ten. Here the sequenced sample was CD4+ or CD8+ T cells sorted from blood, taken in a trial of the OX40 agonist ivuxolimab. The source of this sequence is an adult with an advanced solid tumor such as melanoma, head and neck, liver or kidney cancer. The chain carries TRBV14 and TRBJ1-6, with 7 bases fitting TRBD1. The CDR3 loop is CASSRDSNSPLHF. The CDR3 DNA sequence: TGTGCCAGCAGCCGGGACAGTAATTCACCCCTCCACTTT.